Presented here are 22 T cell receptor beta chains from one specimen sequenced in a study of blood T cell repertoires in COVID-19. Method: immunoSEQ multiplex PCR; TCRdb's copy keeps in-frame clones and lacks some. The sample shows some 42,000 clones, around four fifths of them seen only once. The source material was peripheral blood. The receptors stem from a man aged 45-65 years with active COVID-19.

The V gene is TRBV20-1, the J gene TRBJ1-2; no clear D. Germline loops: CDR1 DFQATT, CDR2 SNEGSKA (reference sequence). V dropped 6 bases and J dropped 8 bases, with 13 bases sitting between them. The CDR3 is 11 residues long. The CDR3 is CSASDGRGYTF. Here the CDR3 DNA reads TGCAGTGCCTCCGACGGGAGGGGCTACACCTTC.

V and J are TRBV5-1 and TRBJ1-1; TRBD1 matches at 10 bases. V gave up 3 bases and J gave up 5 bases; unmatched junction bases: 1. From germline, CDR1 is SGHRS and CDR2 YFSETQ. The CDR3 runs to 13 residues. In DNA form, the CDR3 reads TGCGCCAGCAGCTGGACAGGGGGGACTGAAGCTTTCTTT. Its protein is CASSWTGGTEAFF.

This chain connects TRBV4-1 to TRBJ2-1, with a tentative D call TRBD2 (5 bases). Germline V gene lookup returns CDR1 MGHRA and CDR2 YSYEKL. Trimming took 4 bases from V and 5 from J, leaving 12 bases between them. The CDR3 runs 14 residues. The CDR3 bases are TGCGCCAGCAGCCGCCGCCGGACTGACAATGAGCAGTTCTTC. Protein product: CASSRRRTDNEQFF.

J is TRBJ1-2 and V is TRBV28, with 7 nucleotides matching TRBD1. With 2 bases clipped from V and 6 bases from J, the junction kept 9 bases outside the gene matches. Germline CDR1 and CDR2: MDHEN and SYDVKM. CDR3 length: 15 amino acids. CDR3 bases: TGTGCCAGCAGTTTAGAGGGGGCGGCGGGTGATGGCTACACCTTC. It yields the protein CASSLEGAAGDGYTF.

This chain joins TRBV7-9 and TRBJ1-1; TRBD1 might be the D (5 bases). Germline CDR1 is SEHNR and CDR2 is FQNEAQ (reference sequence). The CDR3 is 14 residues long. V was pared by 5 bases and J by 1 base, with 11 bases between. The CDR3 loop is CASSPGLRNTEAFF. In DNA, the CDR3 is TGTGCCAGCAGCCCGGGACTCCGGAACACTGAAGCTTTCTTT.

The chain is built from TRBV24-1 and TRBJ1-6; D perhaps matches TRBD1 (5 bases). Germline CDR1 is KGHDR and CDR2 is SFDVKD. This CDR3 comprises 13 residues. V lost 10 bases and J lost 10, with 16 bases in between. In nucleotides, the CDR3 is TGTGCCACTCGCCAGGGTCACGGATCACCCCTCCACTTT. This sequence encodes CATRQGHGSPLHF.

CDR3 residues: CASSPPGLAGGTDTQYF. The CDR3 DNA is TGTGCCAGCAGCCCCCCCGGGTTAGCGGGGGGTACAGATACGCAGTATTTT. V is TRBV3-1 (or the pseudogene TRBV3-2) and J is TRBJ2-3, with 10 bases fitting TRBD2. Per the germline V gene, CDR1 is LGHDT and CDR2 is YNNKEL (reference sequence). The V and J ends lost 4 bases and 3 bases, in that order; junction bases with no gene match: 10. There are 17 residues in the CDR3.

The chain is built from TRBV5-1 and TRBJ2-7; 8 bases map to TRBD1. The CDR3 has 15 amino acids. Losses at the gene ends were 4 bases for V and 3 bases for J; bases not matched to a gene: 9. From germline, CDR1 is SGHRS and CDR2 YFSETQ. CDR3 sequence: CASSPVDRGRYEQYF. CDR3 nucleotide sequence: TGCGCCAGCAGCCCGGTTGACAGGGGTCGCTACGAGCAGTACTTC. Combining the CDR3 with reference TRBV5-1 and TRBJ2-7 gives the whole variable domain KAGVTQTPRYLIKTRGQQVTLSCSPISGHRSVSWYQQTPGQGLQFLFEYFSETQRNKGNFPGRFSGRQFSNSRSEMNVSTLELGDSALYLCASSPVDRGRYEQYFGPGTRLTVT.

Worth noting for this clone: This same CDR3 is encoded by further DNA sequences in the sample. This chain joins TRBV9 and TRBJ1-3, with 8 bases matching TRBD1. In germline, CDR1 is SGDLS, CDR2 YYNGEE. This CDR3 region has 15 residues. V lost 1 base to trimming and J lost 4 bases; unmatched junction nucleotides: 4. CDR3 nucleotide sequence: TGTGCCAGCAGCGTACAGGGGGCGCCGGGAAACACCATATATTTT. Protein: CASSVQGAPGNTIYF.

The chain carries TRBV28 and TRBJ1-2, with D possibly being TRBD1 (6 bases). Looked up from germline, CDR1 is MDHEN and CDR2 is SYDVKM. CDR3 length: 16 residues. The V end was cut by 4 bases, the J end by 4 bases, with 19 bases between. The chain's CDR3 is CASSSSRQASSYGYTF. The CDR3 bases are TGTGCCAGCAGTTCAAGCCGACAGGCGTCGAGCTATGGCTACACCTTC.

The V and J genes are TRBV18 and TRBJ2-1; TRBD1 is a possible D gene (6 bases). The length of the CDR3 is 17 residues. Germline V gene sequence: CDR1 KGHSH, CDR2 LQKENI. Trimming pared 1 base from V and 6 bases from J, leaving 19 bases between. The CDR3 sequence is CASSPRKNRERGNEQFF. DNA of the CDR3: TGTGCCAGCTCACCACGCAAGAACAGGGAACGGGGCAATGAGCAGTTCTTC.

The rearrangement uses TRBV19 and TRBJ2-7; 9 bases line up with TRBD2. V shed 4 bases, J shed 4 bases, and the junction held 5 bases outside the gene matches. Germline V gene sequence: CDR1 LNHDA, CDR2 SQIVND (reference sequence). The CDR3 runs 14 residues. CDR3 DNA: TGTGCCAGTAGTAGCGGGGGGGCCTCTTACGAGCAGTACTTC. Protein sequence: CASSSGGASYEQYF.

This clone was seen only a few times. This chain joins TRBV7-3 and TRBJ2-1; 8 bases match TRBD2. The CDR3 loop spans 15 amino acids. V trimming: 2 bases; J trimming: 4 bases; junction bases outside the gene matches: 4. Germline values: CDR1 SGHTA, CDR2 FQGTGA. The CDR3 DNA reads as TGTGCCAGCAGCTTAGGGTCTAGCGGGTACAATGAGCAGTTCTTC. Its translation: CASSLGSSGYNEQFF.

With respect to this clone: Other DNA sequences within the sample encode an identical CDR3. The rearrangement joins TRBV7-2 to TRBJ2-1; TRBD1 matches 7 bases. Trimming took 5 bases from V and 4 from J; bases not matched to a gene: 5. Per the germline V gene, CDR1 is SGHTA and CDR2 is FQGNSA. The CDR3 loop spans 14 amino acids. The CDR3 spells CASSLGQTYNEQFF. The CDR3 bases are TGTGCCAGCAGCCTGGGACAGACTTACAATGAGCAGTTCTTC.

DNA for the CDR3: TGTGCCAGCAGCTTAAGCGCCAGTGGCACCTTACGGAGCAATCAGCCCCAGCATTTT. Its translation is CASSLSASGTLRSNQPQHF. The rearrangement links TRBV7-2 to TRBJ1-5; D gene unclear. The CDR3 sequence is 19 residues long. The germline gives CDR1 SGHTA, CDR2 FQGNSA. V dropped 2 bases and J dropped 1 base, with 21 bases sitting between them.

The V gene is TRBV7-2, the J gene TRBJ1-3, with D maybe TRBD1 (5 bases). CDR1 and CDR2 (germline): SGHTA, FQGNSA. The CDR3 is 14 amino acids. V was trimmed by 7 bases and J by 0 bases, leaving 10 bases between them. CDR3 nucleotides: TGTGCCAGCACCCCGGACATCTCTGGAAACACCATATATTTT. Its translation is CASTPDISGNTIYF.

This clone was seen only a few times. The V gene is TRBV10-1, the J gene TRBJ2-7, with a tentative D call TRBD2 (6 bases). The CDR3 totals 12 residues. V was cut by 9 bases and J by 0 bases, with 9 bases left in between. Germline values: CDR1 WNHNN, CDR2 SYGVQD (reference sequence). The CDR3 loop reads CASRESSYEQYF. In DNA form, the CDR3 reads TGCGCCAGTCGGGAGAGCTCCTACGAGCAGTACTTC.

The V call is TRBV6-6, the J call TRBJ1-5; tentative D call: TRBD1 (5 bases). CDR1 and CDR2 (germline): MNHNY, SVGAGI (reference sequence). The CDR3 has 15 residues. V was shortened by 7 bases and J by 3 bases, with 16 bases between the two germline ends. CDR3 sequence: CASTEGEGNNQPQHF. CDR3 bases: TGTGCCAGCACCGAAGGGGAGGGCAACAATCAGCCCCAGCATTTT.

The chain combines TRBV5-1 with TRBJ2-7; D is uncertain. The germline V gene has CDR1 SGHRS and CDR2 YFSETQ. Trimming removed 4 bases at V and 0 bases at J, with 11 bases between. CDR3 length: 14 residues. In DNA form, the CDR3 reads TGCGCCAGCAGCCTTACTACGGTCTCCTACGAGCAGTACTTC. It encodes CASSLTTVSYEQYF.

CDR3 bases: TGTGCCAGCAGCCCTCAGGGCCTGCCGTTGGATGAGCAGTTCTTC. Residues: CASSPQGLPLDEQFF. The J gene is TRBJ2-1, the V gene TRBV7-9, with D possibly matching TRBD1 (5 bases). The CDR3 sequence is 15 residues long. CDR1 and CDR2 (germline): SEHNR, FQNEAQ (reference sequence). V was cut by 5 bases and J by 8 bases, with 19 bases left in between.

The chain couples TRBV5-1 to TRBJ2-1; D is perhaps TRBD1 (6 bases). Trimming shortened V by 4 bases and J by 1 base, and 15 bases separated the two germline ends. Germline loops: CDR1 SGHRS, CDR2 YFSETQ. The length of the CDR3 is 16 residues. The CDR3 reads CASSLNNRASYNEQFF. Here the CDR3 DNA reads TGCGCCAGCAGCCTCAATAACAGGGCGTCCTACAATGAGCAGTTCTTC. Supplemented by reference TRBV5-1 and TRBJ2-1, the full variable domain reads KAGVTQTPRYLIKTRGQQVTLSCSPISGHRSVSWYQQTPGQGLQFLFEYFSETQRNKGNFPGRFSGRQFSNSRSEMNVSTLELGDSALYLCASSLNNRASYNEQFFGPGTRLTVL.

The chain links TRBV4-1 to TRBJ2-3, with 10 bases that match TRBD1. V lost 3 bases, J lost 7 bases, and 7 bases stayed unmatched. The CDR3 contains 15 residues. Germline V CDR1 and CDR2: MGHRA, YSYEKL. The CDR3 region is CASSQWDRGYNTQYF. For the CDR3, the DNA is TGCGCCAGCAGCCAGTGGGACAGGGGATATAATACGCAGTATTTT.